This TCR beta chain came from a study of cytomegalovirus exposure and HLA in healthy donors. Germline V gives CDR1 SEHNR, CDR2 FQNEAQ (reference sequence). With V trimmed by 4 bases and J by 7 bases, 8 bases remained unmatched. The CDR3 has 15 residues. The PCR employed 60 Vbeta primers together with 13 Jbeta primers. Method: immunoSEQ multiplex PCR; TCRdb's copy keeps in-frame clones and lacks some. Of 100,000 to 150,000 clones listed, roughly 85% are singletons. The rearrangement links TRBV7-9 to TRBJ2-1, with 9 bases matching TRBD1. The origin of this receptor is a woman in her 40s in good health and CMV-seropositive. The sequencing input was PBMCs. Here the CDR3 reads CASSSRDRAHNEQFF. Here the CDR3 DNA reads TGTGCCAGCAGCTCACGGGACAGGGCACATAATGAGCAGTTCTTC.